A single sample gave rise to the 14 T cell receptor beta chains below, sequenced in a study of cytotoxic CD8 clonotypes in ibrutinib-treated CLL. Clones were sequenced by immunoSEQ multiplex PCR, and TCRdb holds only the in-frame ones, with some missing. The sample includes 150,000 to 200,000 clones, 72% seen only once; the top ten take roughly 13%. Material: PBMCs, obtained after 24 months of ibrutinib treatment. The receptors come from a human donor with chronic lymphocytic leukemia.

J is TRBJ2-5 and V is TRBV7-6; 7 nucleotides align to TRBD1. CDR1 is SGHVS, CDR2 FNYEAQ, per germline. V was pared by 7 bases and J by 3 bases, with 5 bases of the junction left unmatched. This CDR3 contains 13 residues. CDR3 nucleotide sequence: TGTGCCAGCACCGCCGGGACAGAAGAGACCCAGTACTTC. As protein: CASTAGTEETQYF.

The chain is built from TRBV7-9 and TRBJ2-1; D is uncertain. The CDR3 is 11 amino acids. In germline, CDR1 is SEHNR, CDR2 FQNEAQ (reference sequence). The germline V and J ends were trimmed by 9 bases and 5 bases, with 8 bases remaining between them. The chain's CDR3 is CARDWNNEQFF. CDR3 coding DNA: TGTGCCAGAGACTGGAACAATGAGCAGTTCTTC.

This chain links TRBV27 with TRBJ1-5, with 7 bases matching TRBD1. Trimming removed 6 bases from V and 0 bases from J; junction bases left unmatched: 11. CDR1 and CDR2 from the germline V gene are MNHEY and SMNVEV (reference sequence). CDR3 length equals 17 residues. The chain's CDR3 is CASRGQAIANSNQPQHF. The CDR3 nucleotides are TGTGCCAGCAGAGGACAGGCGATAGCGAATAGCAATCAGCCCCAGCATTTT.

The chain recombines TRBV7-9 with TRBJ2-1; the D is unclear. V was shortened by 3 bases and J by 8 bases, with 8 bases between the two germline ends. Germline V gives CDR1 SEHNR, CDR2 FQNEAQ (reference sequence). The CDR3 extends over 12 amino acids. CDR3 amino acids: CASSFFRDEQFF. For the CDR3, the DNA is TGTGCCAGCAGCTTCTTTCGGGATGAGCAGTTCTTC.

The chain uses TRBV7-9 and TRBJ2-5, with D unresolved. The V end lost 1 base, the J end lost 5 bases, and 8 bases lay between the germline ends. This CDR3 contains 13 residues. Germline loops: CDR1 SEHNR, CDR2 FQNEAQ (reference sequence). In DNA, the CDR3 is TGTGCCAGCAGCTTAGTTCCCGATGAGACCCAGTACTTC. It codes for CASSLVPDETQYF. Full variable domain (outside the CDR3, taken from reference TRBV7-9 and TRBJ2-5): DTGVSQNPRHKITKRGQNVTFRCDPISEHNRLYWYRQTLGQGPEFLTYFQNEAQLEKSRLLSDRFSAERPKGSFSTLEIQRTEQGDSAMYLCASSLVPDETQYFGPGTRLLVL.

The J gene is TRBJ2-6, the V gene TRBV30; D remains unclear. This CDR3 is 16 amino acids long. V was shortened by 2 bases and J by 0 bases, with 11 bases between the two germline ends. Germline CDR1 GTSNPN, CDR2 SVGIG (reference sequence). The CDR3 loop reads CAWSKGRTSGANVLTF. The CDR3 nucleotides are TGTGCCTGGAGTAAGGGCCGGACCTCTGGGGCCAACGTCCTGACTTTC. Using reference TRBV30 and TRBJ2-6 for the parts outside the CDR3, the full variable domain is SQTIHQWPATLVQPVGSPLSLECTVEGTSNPNLYWYRQAAGRGLQLLFYSVGIGQISSEVPQNLSASRPQDRQFILSSKKLLLSDSGFYLCAWSKGRTSGANVLTFGAGSRLTVL.

The V call is TRBV7-2, the J call TRBJ1-4, with 8 positions matching TRBD1. Germline lookup yields CDR1 SGHTA and CDR2 FQGNSA. This CDR3 spans 15 amino acids. Trimming took 3 bases from V and 5 from J; bases not matched to a gene: 5. The CDR3 protein is CASSFQGAGNEKLFF. CDR3 DNA: TGTGCCAGCAGCTTCCAGGGGGCGGGGAATGAAAAACTGTTTTTT.

This clone was seen only a few times. The V call is TRBV6-5, the J call TRBJ1-2; D is uncertain. Trimming took off 11 bases at V and 4 bases at J, with 11 bases between the two ends. The CDR3 sequence is 11 residues long. Germline V gene data show CDR1 as MNHEY and CDR2 as SVGAGI. This CDR3 is CASSGIYGYTF. The CDR3 nucleotides read TGTGCCTCCTCGGGGATCTATGGCTACACCTTC.

This sequence joins TRBV7-9 and TRBJ2-1, with unresolved D. Between the trimmed V and J ends, which lost 1 base and 7 bases, there was a span of 5 bases. Germline values: CDR1 SEHNR, CDR2 FQNEAQ (reference sequence). The CDR3 runs 12 residues. The CDR3 here is CASSLGQNEQFF. As DNA, the CDR3 is TGTGCCAGCAGCTTAGGGCAGAATGAGCAGTTCTTC.

The V call is TRBV9, the J call TRBJ1-4; possibly TRBD1 for D (6 bases). V was pared by 0 bases and J by 8 bases, with 20 bases between. Looked up from germline, CDR1 is SGDLS and CDR2 is YYNGEE. There are 17 residues in the CDR3. CDR3 DNA: TGTGCCAGCAGCGTAGGAGGTTCGGCAGGAACAGGGGAAAAACTGTTTTTT. Residues: CASSVGGSAGTGEKLFF.

The gene calls are TRBV19 and TRBJ2-3; D gene ambiguous. The germline gives CDR1 LNHDA, CDR2 SQIVND (reference sequence). The germline V and J ends were trimmed by 6 bases and 0 bases, with 1 base remaining between them. The CDR3 length is 11 residues. The CDR3 protein is CASRSTDTQYF. CDR3 DNA sequence: TGTGCCAGTAGGAGCACAGATACGCAGTATTTT.

This chain links TRBV19 with TRBJ1-2; TRBD1 might be the D (6 bases). Germline lookup yields CDR1 LNHDA and CDR2 SQIVND (reference sequence). Trimming stripped 7 bases from V and 7 bases from J, with 22 bases between. The CDR3 runs 15 residues. CDR3: CASTPQGRIISGYTF. CDR3 DNA sequence: TGTGCCAGTACTCCCCAGGGGCGGATTATTAGTGGCTACACCTTC.

V is TRBV2 and J is TRBJ2-1; 7 nucleotides align to TRBD2. Germline-derived CDR1 and CDR2 are SNHLY and FYNNEI. Trimming at V came to 2 bases and at J to 4 bases, leaving 8 bases not matched to a gene. The CDR3 runs to 16 residues. The CDR3 nucleotides are TGTGCCAGCAGTGAAAGGGAGGGGACTCGTTACAATGAGCAGTTCTTC. Residues: CASSEREGTRYNEQFF.

The chain recombines TRBV6-1 with TRBJ1-5; 9 bases fit TRBD1. The ends lost 4 bases at V and 6 bases at J; junction bases unmatched: 4. Germline CDR1 is MNHNS and CDR2 is SASEGT. This CDR3 comprises 14 residues. Here the CDR3 DNA reads TGTGCCAGCAGTGGGGGACAGGGCGGTCAGCCCCAGCATTTT. Protein product: CASSGGQGGQPQHF.